A single sample is the source of the 7 T cell receptor beta chains below, sequenced in a study of shared clonotypes between healthy human individuals. Only in-frame clones appear in the TCRdb table, and some are missing; sequencing was by immunoSEQ multiplex PCR. The sample has some 2,500,000 clones, 85% to 95% seen once. The sequenced sample was naive CD4+ T cells from PBMCs. Regarding subset: CD45RA+ positively selected. All receptors come from a man between 18 and 29 years old in good health. Some clones in this sample may be carry-over from other donors' samples.

This clone was recorded once. V usage is TRBV19 and J usage is TRBJ1-1, with D maybe TRBD1 (6 bases). The CDR3 consists of 15 residues. V was clipped by 3 bases and J by 7 bases, with 18 bases between them. CDR1 LNHDA and CDR2 SQIVND come from the germline V gene (reference sequence). The CDR3 is CASSMSGAIGVEAFF. The CDR3 DNA follows: TGTGCCAGTAGTATGTCGGGGGCCATCGGGGTTGAAGCTTTCTTT.

On this clone: The identical CDR3 is also encoded by other nucleotide sequences in the sample. CDR3: CASSQGEGQETQYF. In DNA, the CDR3 is TGCGCCAGCAGCCAGGGTGAAGGCCAAGAGACCCAGTACTTC. This chain connects TRBV5-1 to TRBJ2-5; maybe TRBD1 (5 bases). This CDR3 is 14 amino acids long. Trimming pared 4 bases from V and 1 base from J, leaving 11 bases between. The germline gives CDR1 SGHRS, CDR2 YFSETQ.

V gene TRBV25-1 combines with J gene TRBJ2-4, with D possibly being TRBD1 (6 bases). Deletions cut 3 bases from V and 0 bases from J, with 9 bases between. Germline V gene data show CDR1 as MGHDK and CDR2 as SYGVNS. The CDR3 is made up of 15 amino acids. CDR3 loop: CASSDTGLAKNIQYF. In DNA, the CDR3 is TGTGCCAGCAGTGACACAGGGTTAGCCAAAAACATTCAGTACTTC. The entire variable domain, with the rest obtained from reference TRBV25-1 and TRBJ2-4, is as follows: EADIYQTPRYLVIGTGKKITLECSQTMGHDKMYWYQQDPGMELHLIHYSYGVNSTEKGDLSSESTVSRIRTEHFPLTLESARPSHTSQYLCASSDTGLAKNIQYFGAGTRLSVL.

The V call is TRBV5-5, the J call TRBJ1-1; D not certain. Between the trimmed V and J ends, which lost 0 bases and 0 bases, there was a span of 6 bases. The V gene's germline CDR1 is SGHKS and CDR2 YYEKEE (reference sequence). The CDR3 consists of 14 residues. The CDR3 DNA follows: TGTGCCAGCAGCTTGGGACCGATGAACACTGAAGCTTTCTTT. Residues: CASSLGPMNTEAFF.

The chain recombines TRBV7-2 with TRBJ2-7; D remains unclear. The V end was cut by 5 bases, the J end by 0 bases, with 11 bases between. CDR3 length: 14 residues. Per the germline V gene, CDR1 is SGHTA and CDR2 is FQGNSA. Here the CDR3 reads CASSPHGLSYEQYF. Here the CDR3 DNA reads TGTGCCAGCAGCCCCCATGGCCTCTCCTACGAGCAGTACTTC. Supplemented by reference TRBV7-2 and TRBJ2-7, the full variable domain reads GAGVSQSPSNKVTEKGKDVELRCDPISGHTALYWYRQSLGQGLEFLIYFQGNSAPDKSGLPSDRFSAERTGGSVSTLTIQRTQQEDSAVYLCASSPHGLSYEQYFGPGTRLTVT.

The CDR3 here is CASSLGPGTGGGTQYF. The CDR3 coding sequence is TGTGCCAGCAGCTTAGGACCCGGGACAGGAGGGGGGACCCAGTACTTC. This chain connects TRBV11-2 to TRBJ2-5; 8 bases are shared with TRBD1. The CDR3 totals 16 residues. The V gene end was trimmed by 1 base and the J gene end by 7 bases; junction bases not matched to a gene: 11. Germline CDR1 SGHAT, CDR2 FQNNGV.

This clone was picked up a small number of times. The chain combines TRBV6-6 with TRBJ1-5; D perhaps matches TRBD1 (5 bases). The V end was cut by 6 bases, the J end by 6 bases, with 21 bases between. Germline CDR1 reads MNHNY; CDR2 reads SVGAGI (reference sequence). CDR3 length: 16 amino acids. The CDR3 here is CASRPGRRSVGQPQHF. The CDR3 region has the DNA TGTGCCAGCAGGCCGGGGCGGAGGTCTGTCGGTCAGCCCCAGCATTTT.